Following are 3 T cell receptor beta chains from one sample sequenced in a study of shared clonotypes between healthy human individuals. Libraries were prepared by immunoSEQ multiplex PCR; TCRdb keeps only in-frame clonotypes and omits some of them. The sample lists under 550,000 clones, 95% to 97% seen once, with about 0.054% in the top ten. Sequencing used naive CD4+ T cells sorted from blood. Regarding subset: CD45RA+ positively selected. The receptors were sampled from a woman in her 30s in good health.

V usage is TRBV20-1 and J usage is TRBJ2-3; D is undetermined. Germline V gene data show CDR1 as DFQATT and CDR2 as SNEGSKA (reference sequence). V was clipped by 6 bases and J by 8 bases, with 12 bases between them. CDR3 size: 11 residues. CDR3 amino acids: CSAIVWGTQYF. DNA for the CDR3: TGCAGTGCCATCGTTTGGGGTACGCAGTATTTT.

The chain is built from TRBV11-2 and TRBJ1-4; a possible D gene is TRBD1 (5 bases). This CDR3 is built from 14 residues. The V and J ends lost 5 bases and 7 bases respectively, with 14 bases between them. Germline assignment: CDR1 SGHAT and CDR2 FQNNGV. The CDR3 protein is CASSQQALTEKLFF. The CDR3 region has the DNA TGTGCCAGCAGCCAACAGGCCCTCACTGAAAAACTGTTTTTT. The variable domain in full, with the rest retrieved from reference TRBV11-2 and TRBJ1-4, is EAGVAQSPRYKIIEKRQSVAFWCNPISGHATLYWYQQILGQGPKLLIQFQNNGVVDDSQLPKDRFSAERLKGVDSTLKIQPAKLEDSAVYLCASSQQALTEKLFFGSGTQLSVL.

A word on this clone: Other DNA variants within this sample encode the same CDR3. This chain uses TRBV5-1 with TRBJ2-1; D may be TRBD2 (5 bases). The length of the CDR3 is 15 residues. The V end was cut by 1 base, the J end by 0 bases, with 8 bases between. The germline gives CDR1 SGHRS, CDR2 YFSETQ. In DNA, the CDR3 is TGCGCCAGCAGCTTGAGTGGGAGCTCCTACAATGAGCAGTTCTTC. Translated, it gives CASSLSGSSYNEQFF.